Sequencing of this TCR beta chain was carried out in a study of blood T cell repertoires in COVID-19. Turning to the study itself: Sources were T cells, B-cell-depleted T cells, or PBMCs; the material itself was cDNA or gDNA.

The repertoire was sequenced with immunoSEQ multiplex PCR; TCRdb's copy has only in-frame clones and lacks some. The table has about 180,000 clones, 86% seen once; the top ten hold 7.5% to 10%. Germline CDR1 SGHAT, CDR2 FQNNGV. Trimming removed 5 bases at V and 3 bases at J, with 10 bases between. The CDR3 loop spans 14 amino acids. Across under 25 US areas, participants ranged in age from roughly 18 to 95 years. This clone was seen a single time. The chain links TRBV11-2 to TRBJ1-4; D possibly corresponds to TRBD1 (6 bases). This receptor was obtained from a woman in her twenties or thirties who had recovered from COVID-19. The sample consisted of PBMCs or T cells enriched from blood (not recorded which). The CDR3 loop is CASSASGANEKLFF. CDR3 DNA sequence: TGTGCCAGCAGCGCTTCAGGGGCTAATGAAAAACTGTTTTTT.